This is a list of T cell receptor beta chains from one sample in a study of blood T cell repertoires in COVID-19. Using immunoSEQ multiplex PCR, the repertoire was profiled, and TCRdb retains in-frame clones only, with some absent. The sample has around 130,000 clones, more than 80% seen once; the top ten hold around 1.6%. Input material: PBMCs or T cells enriched from blood (not recorded which). These TCRs come from a woman aged 18-30 years who had been exposed to COVID-19. Both conserved end residues are part of each CDR3. Fields, in order: D gene, V gene, J gene, clone size, CDR3 DNA, CDR3 protein. A D gene is named only where the DNA matches it firmly. Expanded clones get a size class; other rows say once, few or many, or leave the size out.

NA	TRBV12-3/TRBV12-4	TRBJ2-1	once	TGTGCCAGCCAGTCAAGCGGTGAGCAGTTCTTC	CASQSSGEQFF
NA	TRBV21-1	TRBJ2-5	once	TGTGCCAGCAGCATCCAACGGACTAGCGGGAGGGTTGAGGAGACCCAGTACTTC	CASSIQRTSGRVEETQYF
NA	TRBV4-1	TRBJ1-1	NA	TGCGCCAGCAGCCAAGGTCAGGGAGGGACTGAAGCTTTCTTT	CASSQGQGGTEAFF
TRBD2	TRBV18	TRBJ2-1	few	TGTGCCAGCTCCCATGGGGCGGCTAGCGGGTACAATGAGCAGTTCTTC	CASSHGAASGYNEQFF
NA	TRBV2	TRBJ1-4	NA	TGTGCCAGCAGTGCAATTGAAAAACTGTTTTTT	CASSAIEKLFF
NA	TRBV2	TRBJ1-1	few	TGTGCCACGTACGACAGGTTGAACACTGAAGCTTTCTTT	CATYDRLNTEAFF
NA	TRBV2	TRBJ1-2	NA	TGTGCCAGCAGTGAATTGATCACAGTGAACTATGGCTACACCTTC	CASSELITVNYGYTF
TRBD2	TRBV5-1	TRBJ2-1	NA	TGCGCCAGCAGCGTTGGACTAGCGGGAGGGAGGGATGAGCAGTTCTTC	CASSVGLAGGRDEQFF
TRBD2	TRBV2	TRBJ2-1	few	TGTGCCAGCAAGGGGACTAGCGGGAGGTCCTACAATGAGCAGTTCTTC	CASKGTSGRSYNEQFF
TRBD2	TRBV7-9	TRBJ2-2	NA	TGTGCCAGCAGCCCCCAGGCTAGCGGGGACACCGGGGAGCTGTTTTTT	CASSPQASGDTGELFF
NA	TRBV25-1	TRBJ2-7	NA	TGTGCCAGCAGTGAAGCTAGCGCGGACTACGAGCAGTACTTC	CASSEASADYEQYF
NA	TRBV27	TRBJ2-3	NA	TGTGCCAGCAGCCCCTTCAGGGAGCAGTATTTT	CASSPFREQYF
TRBD1	TRBV10-1	TRBJ2-2	NA	TGCGCCAGCAGGCAGGGGGCCGGGGAGCTGTTTTTT	CASRQGAGELFF
NA	TRBV5-1	TRBJ2-7	NA	TGCGCCAGCAGCTTGGACAACGAGCAGTACTTC	CASSLDNEQYF
TRBD1	TRBV19	TRBJ2-7	NA	TGTGCCAGTAGTACGCGACAGGGCCAGCAGTACTTC	CASSTRQGQQYF
NA	TRBV5-1	TRBJ2-7	NA	TGCGCCAGCAGCTTGGTCGGGGACGAGCAGTACTTC	CASSLVGDEQYF
TRBD2	TRBV19	TRBJ2-7	NA	TGTGCCAGTAGTATCTTCCACGCGGGAGGCCTAACCTACGAGCAGTACTTC	CASSIFHAGGLTYEQYF
NA	TRBV4-3	TRBJ1-5	NA	TGCGCCAGCAGCCAAGCGGCGGAAAGCAATCAGCCCCAGCATTTT	CASSQAAESNQPQHF
TRBD2	TRBV14	TRBJ2-1	NA	TGTGCCAGCAGCCAGTTTTTAGCGGGAGGCCTTATCGATGAGCAGTTCTTC	CASSQFLAGGLIDEQFF
NA	TRBV28	TRBJ1-2	NA	TGTGCCAGCAGTTTAATCGAGGTCCGCTATGGCTACACCTTC	CASSLIEVRYGYTF
NA	TRBV25-1	TRBJ2-2	NA	TGTGCCAGCAGTGAATTAGGGGGGGGCACCGGGGAGCTGTTTTTT	CASSELGGGTGELFF
NA	TRBV5-6	TRBJ1-1	NA	TGTGCCAGCGGCCCTTATGGGGGGGGCACTGAAGCTTTCTTT	CASGPYGGGTEAFF
TRBD1	TRBV27	TRBJ1-6	many	TGTGCCAGCCGGGGACAGGGAAATTCACCCCTCCACTTT	CASRGQGNSPLHF
TRBD2	TRBV28	TRBJ2-7	NA	TGTGCCAGCAGGACCGGAGGGGCGGGAGGGCCCCACGAGCAGTACTTC	CASRTGGAGGPHEQYF
NA	TRBV29-1	TRBJ1-2	NA	TGCAGCGTTGAAGGACGGTTGGACAGAGGGGGTTTTAACTATGGCTACACCTTC	CSVEGRLDRGGFNYGYTF
NA	TRBV9	TRBJ1-4	NA	TGTGCCAGCAGCGTAGGGCAGGGGTTTGCTAATGAAAAACTGTTTTTT	CASSVGQGFANEKLFF
NA	TRBV10-3	TRBJ1-2	NA	TGTGCCATTCCGGGACAATATAACTATGGCTACACCTTC	CAIPGQYNYGYTF
NA	TRBV3-1/TRBV3-2	TRBJ1-6	NA	TGTGCCAGCAGCCAAGGTGGGAGGAAATCACCCCTCCACTTT	CASSQGGRKSPLHF
NA	TRBV4-3	TRBJ2-3	few	TGCGCCAGCAGCCACCAACAGGGTGAAGATACGCAGTATTTT	CASSHQQGEDTQYF
NA	TRBV18	TRBJ2-3	NA	TGTGCCAGCTCAGAACAAGAGGGAAGCACAGATACGCAGTATTTT	CASSEQEGSTDTQYF
TRBD1	TRBV5-5	TRBJ2-3	few	TGTGCCAGCAGCTCCACTCAGGGGGCAGCGTCTCACAATACGCAGTATTTT	CASSSTQGAASHNTQYF
TRBD1	TRBV27	TRBJ1-1	NA	TGTGCCAGCAGTGCGGAGGGGGCAATGAACACTGAAGCTTTCTTT	CASSAEGAMNTEAFF
NA	TRBV11-3	TRBJ2-3	NA	TGTGCCAGCAGCTTGGGACTGCTTAATACAGATACGCAGTATTTT	CASSLGLLNTDTQYF
NA	TRBV6-5	TRBJ1-3	NA	TGTGCCAGCAGTCGTTCGACAGCGACTGGAAACACCATATATTTT	CASSRSTATGNTIYF
NA	TRBV3-1/TRBV3-2	TRBJ2-7	NA	TGTGCCAGCAGCCACCACCGGGACTCTAAAGTCCGGGAGCAGTACTTC	CASSHHRDSKVREQYF